A single TCR beta chain is shown here with its context. In its sample, this clone was seen a few times. The clone's antigen remains unknown. No much larger clone is present one base from it, and per-base qualities are unavailable. This sample was taken from a study of blood T cell repertoires in COVID-19 (TCRdb year 2020). At the level of the whole study: Samples covering the acute and convalescent phases of COVID-19 were provided by collaborators in the United States, Italy and Spain. A de-identified subject ID, COVID-19 status, age in years and sex were almost always included in the sample metadata. Where available, HLA class I and class II types were obtained from metadata supplied by the sample provider rather than from assay-based typing. The repertoires were made available in a free public database intended to serve as a resource for research on the immune response to SARS-CoV-2. Subjects who had been exposed to COVID-19, were actively infected with it, or had recovered from it provided the deeply sampled blood TCRbeta repertoires that made up the dataset. The prospective study material was composed of cDNA or gDNA derived from T cells, B-cell-depleted T cells, or PBMCs. Samples were obtained from the ongoing ImmuneRACE study (first 160 participants) and from 950 to 1,500 subjects provided by 6 global collaborators.

Participants in the prospective study were enrolled through a virtual design, were aged 18 to 89 years, and lived in roughly 26 United States geographic areas. In the prospective study, participants were assigned to cohorts based on the clinical history participants reported in a screening survey and a study questionnaire. Mobile phlebotomists in the prospective study collected whole blood, serum and a nasopharyngeal or oropharyngeal swab from every participant. Over a roughly 2-month period, participants in the prospective study had the option of providing additional blood draws and questionnaires. Before DNA extraction, prospective study blood samples were shipped either frozen or at room temperature. The investigation overall reported the following: The amount of clinical and demographic metadata varied by source and participant and was provided uncurated.

TCRbeta CDR3 regions were amplified from genomic DNA by means of the immunoSEQ Assay, a bias-controlled multiplex PCR. Per the original workflow: Nucleated cell counts per sample were estimated from amplification of reference gene primers within the assay. To quantify the absolute abundance of each unique TCRbeta CDR3 rearrangement, sequence reads were collapsed and filtered. For each sample, productive Simpson clonality was calculated as the square root of Simpson's diversity index over productive rearrangements. TCRdb provides this immuneACCESS table in a form limited to in-frame rearrangements. Some clones are lacking; in checked studies, under half of them reflect an unresolved V gene, and why the rest are absent is not known. That table furnishes V, J and clone size, whereas the DNA furnished D and trimming. Recorded for this sample are some 240,000 clones; around 88% of them occurred a single time. The top ten hold around 3% of the sample.

There are 16 amino acids in the CDR3, from cysteine to phenylalanine inclusive. CDR3 DNA is the only sequence kept; it has 48 bases, read in frame from the first base. Sequences SGHNT (CDR1) and YENEEA (CDR2) are obtained from the germline V gene. Trimmed from V: 1 base; trimmed from J: 2 bases; junction bases lacking a gene match: 6. Rearrangement joined TRBV11-3 to TRBJ2-3; the central 7 bases match TRBD2. The sequenced sample was PBMCs or T cells enriched from blood (not recorded which). The source of this sequence is a woman aged 40 to 50 with acute COVID-19. The CDR3: CASSLVGGGPTDTQYF. At the DNA level, the sequence is TGTGCCAGCAGCTTAGTCGGGGGAGGGCCCACAGATACGCAGTATTTT. The CDR3, completed at both ends by the reference TRBV11-3 and TRBJ2-3 genes, gives the full variable domain EAGVVQSPRYKIIEKKQPVAFWCNPISGHNTLYWYLQNLGQGPELLIRYENEEAVDDSQLPKDRFSAERLKGVDSTLKIQPAELGDSAVYLCASSLVGGGPTDTQYFGPGTRLTVL.